These 6 T cell receptor beta chains were sequenced from one sample in a study of tumor and adjacent non-tumor tissue in lung cancer. The template was RNA from unsorted bulk tissue. Three rounds of nested PCR, following a modified ARM-PCR protocol, produced the TCRbeta library. TCRdb independently ran MiXCR on the multiplex PCR reads; one entry per CDR3 protein. The table includes about 68,000 distinct CDR3 sequences, just under 60% detected once. The specimen sequenced was lung tumor tissue. These receptor sequences come from a middle-aged man with non-small cell lung cancer.

In its sample, this clonotype was seen many times. The chain recombines TRBV5-5 with TRBJ1-5; no clear D gene. The CDR3 consists of 13 residues. Germline V gene data show CDR1 as SGHKS and CDR2 as YYEKEE (reference sequence). Trimming pared 0 bases from V and 2 bases from J, leaving 3 bases between. The CDR3 region has the DNA TGTGCCAGCAGCTTGGCAGGCAATCAGCCCCAGCATTTT. The encoded protein is CASSLAGNQPQHF. The complete variable domain, with remaining parts taken from reference TRBV5-5 and TRBJ1-5, reads DAGVTQSPTHLIKTRGQQVTLRCSPISGHKSVSWYQQVLGQGPQFIFQYYEKEERGRGNFPDRFSARQFPNYSSELNVNALLLGDSALYLCASSLAGNQPQHFGDGTRLSIL.

This clonotype has more than one count but fewer than ten. The chain employs TRBV30 and TRBJ2-7; a weak D match, TRBD1 (6 bases). The CDR3 contains 12 residues. Germline lookup yields CDR1 GTSNPN and CDR2 SVGIG (reference sequence). V gave up 5 bases and J gave up 0 bases, with 8 bases separating them. The CDR3 sequence: CAWSDSSYEQYF. CDR3 DNA sequence: TGTGCCTGGTCGGACAGCTCCTACGAGCAGTACTTC.

The count of this clonotype is one. This could be a read error, since a much larger clone is one nucleotide away. The missing conserved phenylalanine or tryptophan at the end of this CDR3 makes a read error likely. The J gene is TRBJ2-7, the V gene TRBV12-3 or TRBV12-4, with 7 bases lining up with TRBD1. Trimming took 5 bases from V and 4 from J; bases not matched to a gene: 5. This CDR3 contains 13 residues. CDR3: CASSPHRGYEQYL. The CDR3, as DNA: TGTGCCAGCAGTCCTCACAGGGGTTACGAGCAGTACCTC.

The J gene is TRBJ2-2, the V gene TRBV20-1; D is undetermined. Germline-derived CDR1 and CDR2 are DFQATT and SNEGSKA (reference sequence). V dropped 4 bases and J dropped 4 bases, with 13 bases sitting between them. This CDR3 comprises 14 residues. CDR3 amino acids: CSAKWAMITGELFF. The CDR3 DNA follows: TGCAGTGCTAAGTGGGCTATGATCACCGGGGAGCTGTTTTTT.

With regard to this clonotype: This may arise from a read error, as a much more abundant clone is one base away. Since the CDR3 does not end with the conserved phenylalanine or tryptophan, this likely comes from a read error. The V and J genes are TRBV20-1 and TRBJ2-7, with D perhaps matching TRBD1 or TRBD2 (8 bases each). The CDR3 loop spans 14 amino acids. The ends were cut back, 3 bases at V and 3 bases at J, with 15 bases in the middle. Per germline, CDR1 DFQATT and CDR2 SNEGSKA (reference sequence). This CDR3 is CSASHRGTSYEQYL. CDR3 coding DNA: TGCAGTGCTAGCCACAGGGGGACTAGCTACGAGCAGTACTTA.

Worth noting for this clonotype: The CDR3 end shows no conserved phenylalanine or tryptophan, and so a read error is likely. CDR3 amino acids: CASILIGAEQYI. The CDR3 region has the DNA TGTGCCAGCATTTTAATAGGGGCTGAGCAGTACATC. The chain links TRBV12-3 or TRBV12-4 to TRBJ2-7, with D possibly TRBD1 on 5 matching bases. The CDR3 sequence is 12 residues long.